This entry features one T cell receptor beta chain sequence. Its antigen specificity is not known. Nothing much larger sits one base from this clone, and base qualities are not available. This sample is part of a study of cytomegalovirus exposure and HLA in healthy donors (dated by TCRdb to 2016 to 2017). About the full investigation: In an earlier analysis of about 560 of the donors, 276 Gb of sequence data and some 100 million unique TCR beta sequences from 180 million or so T cells were reported. An early release that covered about 600 HLA-typed donors contained 250 to 350 gigabases of sequencing data and tens of millions of unique TCR sequences. Of the roughly 400 genotyped donors, 75% to 85% were placed in the genetic ancestry cluster associated with self-reported Caucasian donors. The study aimed to test whether cataloging public T cell receptors could reveal signatures of past pathogen exposure. Using immunosequencing, the study profiled T cell repertoires from 666 subjects and related those repertoires to cytomegalovirus serostatus. Besides the first cohort of more than 650 subjects, a separate validation cohort made up of around 120 different subjects was used. The study combined high-throughput TCR immunosequencing, statistical association of individual TCRs with disease status, and machine learning to predict cytomegalovirus infection status. To study patterns of TCR occurrence, a later analysis re-analyzed previously published TCR beta repertoires from 666 donors and added high-resolution HLA genotyping. The later analysis used no new phenotypic data to find candidate immune exposures, relying instead on TCR beta sequences and their occurrence across donors. An earlier analysis of 587 of the donors applied high-throughput TCR beta sequencing to assess whether each TCR beta V gene segment acted as functional or pseudogenic. Donor age, sex, ethnicity and CMV serostatus were compiled together with the repertoire data. A later genetic analysis used genome-wide SNP genotypes for about 55% of the 666 donors, treating that subset as a discovery cohort. All discovery cohort repertoires had been generated using a single sequencing platform. Class I and class II HLA loci were covered by the typing at four-digit resolution. The number of donors typed differed by locus, with about 629-630 for A, B, C, DRB1 and DQB1, 522 for DQA1, 600 to 610 for DPA1, and some 450 for DPB1. Because of strong linkage in the cohort, 4 to 6 DR-DQ haplotypes were treated as single units for association and clustering. Across 300 to 500 genotyped donors of the cohort, an average of approximately 200,000 unique TCR beta nucleotide sequences per donor were sequenced, and approximately 17% of those sequences were non-productive.

Between the V and J ends, shortened by 3 bases and 1 base respectively, the junction contains 10 bases. CDR1 and CDR2 are read off the germline V gene as SGHAT and FQNNGV. Spanning cysteine to phenylalanine, the CDR3 consists of 15 amino acids. Only the CDR3 DNA is retained, 45 bases long and in frame from the first base. General study outcomes and caveats: CMV serostatus was the only immune exposure information available for the cohort. A later analysis found that most CMV-associated TCR beta chains appeared HLA-restricted, with HLA associations seemingly driven largely by CMV exposure. A further reported finding was that TCR beta sequences accurately predicted the HLA-A and HLA-B alleles for most subjects in the first cohort. Cytomegalovirus status was reported to be diagnosed by the classifier with high specificity and sensitivity in both the original and validation cohorts. Across donors, most TCR sequences were observed very rarely, whereas some public TCRs were present in many individuals. An earlier analysis of approximately 500 of the donors showed that most TCR beta V segments appeared in productive rearrangements either about 87% or about 30% of the time, which broadly matched IMGT annotations. A later genetic analysis associated a missense DCLRE1C variant with V-gene and J-gene trimming of TCR beta chains, and an independent cohort replicated the association. In a later analysis, HLA-associated TCR beta chains showed more clonal expansion and lower generation probabilities than non-associated chains that were equally common. Several of the top co-occurrence clusters appeared to be linked to parvovirus B19, influenza, CMV and Epstein-Barr virus, according to a later analysis. Correlated functional status among segregating V segments might be attributable to linkage disequilibrium, but an unknown experimental factor could not be ruled out. Over 15 rarely observed V segments, including chromosome 9 orphons, were excluded from the earlier analysis of 550 to 700 of the donors because counts were too low. It was suggested by the authors that the approach could potentially be generalized to other disease states and immunological phenotypes. In vitro tests confirmed that a few of the cytomegalovirus-associated TCR beta chains recognize cytomegalovirus antigens. The presence/absence analyses assumed that sequencing depth was roughly uniform across donors, and that assumption may not be true. Compared with the roughly 670-donor mean, donors in an Asian-associated ancestry cluster had fewer N-insertions in productive TCRs, according to a later genetic analysis. A total of fewer than 200 TCR beta chains were listed by the study as associated with cytomegalovirus. Strong co-occurrence of HLA alleles, especially DR and DQ, made assigning TCR associations to individual alleles difficult. At a false discovery rate of 0.05, a later analysis linked 16,951 TCR beta sequences to specific HLA alleles. A group of highly shared sequence variants was considered likely to be a technical artifact of the sequencing pipeline. In a later analysis, TCR association rates were found to vary across HLA loci, with the most associated TCRs seen for DRB1 alleles and the fewest for HLA-C alleles. Some IMGT-functional V segments, including TRBV6-2 and TRBV6-3, could not be told apart with the 87-base-pair reads, so those segments were excluded. Because HLA typing was unavailable for some donors at each locus, only the typed subset was used in association tests. This cohort had only TCR beta chains sequenced, and the lack of alpha or paired-chain data limited which features could be detected.

The receptor library was made with the immunoSEQ multiplex PCR assay. A mixture of 60 forward primers for TCR Vbeta segments and 13 reverse primers for TCR Jbeta segments was used in the multiplex PCR. The CDR3 region of rearranged TCR beta genes was amplified from genomic DNA by a multiplex PCR assay. On the Illumina HiSeq System, the amplified TCR beta libraries were sequenced as 87-base-pair reads. The study's own analysis went as follows. In a later analysis, tens of millions of unique TCR beta chains were counted across the 500 to 700 repertoires, and roughly 9.9 million of these chains were shared by at least two donors. To remove PCR and sequencing errors, raw reads were error-corrected and collapsed into unique sequences using a nearest-neighbor algorithm that merged closely related sequences. V, D and J gene segments were assigned by aligning CDR3 sequences to IMGT reference sequences. For a sequence to be retained, at least a six-nucleotide match to both a V gene segment and a J gene segment was required. A rearrangement counted as productive if the CDR3 had no stop codons and remained in frame with V and J, and every other rearrangement counted as non-productive. CDR3 was defined according to IMGT convention as the region running from the second conserved V-encoded cysteine to the conserved J-encoded phenylalanine. The earlier analysis of about 620 of the donors excluded sequences that lacked an unambiguous match to a single V gene segment. An earlier analysis of 450 to 650 of the donors called V segments functional above 56.7% productive rearrangements and segregating when the between-donor standard deviation exceeded 5%. A statistical classification framework was developed to diagnose cytomegalovirus status using the catalog of TCR beta chain sequences. A later analysis assigned V and J genes by comparing TCR nucleotide sequences with IMGT/GENE-DB human TR gene sequences. In a later analysis, CDR3 sequences and most-parsimonious VDJ recombination scenarios were assigned using the TCRdist pipeline. A later analysis defined each TCR beta chain by its CDR3 amino acid sequence plus V-gene family, and excluded reads lacking a unique V-gene family. To address suspected cross-contamination and a sequencing artifact, a later analysis removed roughly 580 highly shared, low-generation-probability nucleotide sequences. For each public chain, a later analysis derived a clonal expansion index from normalized ranks of inferred template counts within each repertoire. In a later analysis, generation probabilities were computed with a VDJ recombination model fitted to out-of-frame rearrangements, and the resulting probabilities were checked against IGoR. In a later analysis, hypergeometric tests were used to score TCR-TCR, TCR-HLA and TCR-CMV co-occurrence, with a repertoire-size bias correction applied to TCR pairs. A later analysis estimated false discovery rates by permuting HLA or CMV assignments 20 times. In a later analysis, co-occurring TCRs were grouped with DBSCAN, and TCRdist sequence similarity was added when clustering was performed within HLA-allele-positive subsets. Repertoires with fewer than 30,000 or more than 120,000 public chains, plus five repertoires with anomalous nucleotide sharing, were excluded from co-occurrence clustering. The table was pulled from immuneACCESS by TCRdb, which kept in-frame rearrangements only. Such tables lose some clones; where checked, under half of the loss comes from unresolved V genes, and the rest has no known cause. The V and J calls and clone size are taken from that table; D and trimming were inferred from the DNA. The sample table holds fewer than 250,000 clones, of which 87% were seen once. Roughly 1.3% of the sample belongs to the ten largest clones.

The cohort consisted of 666 healthy bone marrow donors. Cohort members were all nominally healthy when sampled, although unrecorded immune exposures were likely present. The donor was CMV seronegative and was included in the group of a few hundred seronegative cohort members. A peripheral blood sample was provided by each donor, and peripheral blood mononuclear cells were used for TCR beta sequencing. The Qiagen DNeasy Blood Extraction Kit was used to extract genomic DNA from the blood cell samples. Recombination connected TRBV11-2 to TRBJ2-1, with TRBD1 as a weak D call on 6 bases. This clonotype was sampled from a man aged 25 to 40 in good health and CMV-seronegative. The sample was PBMCs. The CDR3 is CASSFGRGSYNEQFF. The DNA is TGTGCCAGCAGCTTCGGCAGGGGATCCTACAATGAGCAGTTCTTC.